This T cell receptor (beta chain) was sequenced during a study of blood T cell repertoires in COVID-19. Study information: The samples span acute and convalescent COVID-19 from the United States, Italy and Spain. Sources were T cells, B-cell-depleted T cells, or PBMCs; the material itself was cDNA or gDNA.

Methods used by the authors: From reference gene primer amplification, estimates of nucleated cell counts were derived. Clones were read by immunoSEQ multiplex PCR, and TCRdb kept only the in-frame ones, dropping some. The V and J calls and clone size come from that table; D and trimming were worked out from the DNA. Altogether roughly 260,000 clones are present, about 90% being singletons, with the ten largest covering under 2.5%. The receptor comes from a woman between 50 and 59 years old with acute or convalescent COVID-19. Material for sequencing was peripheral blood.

DNA of the CDR3: TGTGCCAGCGATTCAGGGGAAACTAACTATGGCTACACCTTC. It encodes CASDSGETNYGYTF. V gene TRBV19 combines with J gene TRBJ1-2, with D possibly TRBD1 on 6 matching bases. Germline V gene data show CDR1 as LNHDA and CDR2 as SQIVND (reference sequence). V lost 9 bases and J 0 bases, leaving 14 bases between the germline ends. CDR3 size: 14 residues.